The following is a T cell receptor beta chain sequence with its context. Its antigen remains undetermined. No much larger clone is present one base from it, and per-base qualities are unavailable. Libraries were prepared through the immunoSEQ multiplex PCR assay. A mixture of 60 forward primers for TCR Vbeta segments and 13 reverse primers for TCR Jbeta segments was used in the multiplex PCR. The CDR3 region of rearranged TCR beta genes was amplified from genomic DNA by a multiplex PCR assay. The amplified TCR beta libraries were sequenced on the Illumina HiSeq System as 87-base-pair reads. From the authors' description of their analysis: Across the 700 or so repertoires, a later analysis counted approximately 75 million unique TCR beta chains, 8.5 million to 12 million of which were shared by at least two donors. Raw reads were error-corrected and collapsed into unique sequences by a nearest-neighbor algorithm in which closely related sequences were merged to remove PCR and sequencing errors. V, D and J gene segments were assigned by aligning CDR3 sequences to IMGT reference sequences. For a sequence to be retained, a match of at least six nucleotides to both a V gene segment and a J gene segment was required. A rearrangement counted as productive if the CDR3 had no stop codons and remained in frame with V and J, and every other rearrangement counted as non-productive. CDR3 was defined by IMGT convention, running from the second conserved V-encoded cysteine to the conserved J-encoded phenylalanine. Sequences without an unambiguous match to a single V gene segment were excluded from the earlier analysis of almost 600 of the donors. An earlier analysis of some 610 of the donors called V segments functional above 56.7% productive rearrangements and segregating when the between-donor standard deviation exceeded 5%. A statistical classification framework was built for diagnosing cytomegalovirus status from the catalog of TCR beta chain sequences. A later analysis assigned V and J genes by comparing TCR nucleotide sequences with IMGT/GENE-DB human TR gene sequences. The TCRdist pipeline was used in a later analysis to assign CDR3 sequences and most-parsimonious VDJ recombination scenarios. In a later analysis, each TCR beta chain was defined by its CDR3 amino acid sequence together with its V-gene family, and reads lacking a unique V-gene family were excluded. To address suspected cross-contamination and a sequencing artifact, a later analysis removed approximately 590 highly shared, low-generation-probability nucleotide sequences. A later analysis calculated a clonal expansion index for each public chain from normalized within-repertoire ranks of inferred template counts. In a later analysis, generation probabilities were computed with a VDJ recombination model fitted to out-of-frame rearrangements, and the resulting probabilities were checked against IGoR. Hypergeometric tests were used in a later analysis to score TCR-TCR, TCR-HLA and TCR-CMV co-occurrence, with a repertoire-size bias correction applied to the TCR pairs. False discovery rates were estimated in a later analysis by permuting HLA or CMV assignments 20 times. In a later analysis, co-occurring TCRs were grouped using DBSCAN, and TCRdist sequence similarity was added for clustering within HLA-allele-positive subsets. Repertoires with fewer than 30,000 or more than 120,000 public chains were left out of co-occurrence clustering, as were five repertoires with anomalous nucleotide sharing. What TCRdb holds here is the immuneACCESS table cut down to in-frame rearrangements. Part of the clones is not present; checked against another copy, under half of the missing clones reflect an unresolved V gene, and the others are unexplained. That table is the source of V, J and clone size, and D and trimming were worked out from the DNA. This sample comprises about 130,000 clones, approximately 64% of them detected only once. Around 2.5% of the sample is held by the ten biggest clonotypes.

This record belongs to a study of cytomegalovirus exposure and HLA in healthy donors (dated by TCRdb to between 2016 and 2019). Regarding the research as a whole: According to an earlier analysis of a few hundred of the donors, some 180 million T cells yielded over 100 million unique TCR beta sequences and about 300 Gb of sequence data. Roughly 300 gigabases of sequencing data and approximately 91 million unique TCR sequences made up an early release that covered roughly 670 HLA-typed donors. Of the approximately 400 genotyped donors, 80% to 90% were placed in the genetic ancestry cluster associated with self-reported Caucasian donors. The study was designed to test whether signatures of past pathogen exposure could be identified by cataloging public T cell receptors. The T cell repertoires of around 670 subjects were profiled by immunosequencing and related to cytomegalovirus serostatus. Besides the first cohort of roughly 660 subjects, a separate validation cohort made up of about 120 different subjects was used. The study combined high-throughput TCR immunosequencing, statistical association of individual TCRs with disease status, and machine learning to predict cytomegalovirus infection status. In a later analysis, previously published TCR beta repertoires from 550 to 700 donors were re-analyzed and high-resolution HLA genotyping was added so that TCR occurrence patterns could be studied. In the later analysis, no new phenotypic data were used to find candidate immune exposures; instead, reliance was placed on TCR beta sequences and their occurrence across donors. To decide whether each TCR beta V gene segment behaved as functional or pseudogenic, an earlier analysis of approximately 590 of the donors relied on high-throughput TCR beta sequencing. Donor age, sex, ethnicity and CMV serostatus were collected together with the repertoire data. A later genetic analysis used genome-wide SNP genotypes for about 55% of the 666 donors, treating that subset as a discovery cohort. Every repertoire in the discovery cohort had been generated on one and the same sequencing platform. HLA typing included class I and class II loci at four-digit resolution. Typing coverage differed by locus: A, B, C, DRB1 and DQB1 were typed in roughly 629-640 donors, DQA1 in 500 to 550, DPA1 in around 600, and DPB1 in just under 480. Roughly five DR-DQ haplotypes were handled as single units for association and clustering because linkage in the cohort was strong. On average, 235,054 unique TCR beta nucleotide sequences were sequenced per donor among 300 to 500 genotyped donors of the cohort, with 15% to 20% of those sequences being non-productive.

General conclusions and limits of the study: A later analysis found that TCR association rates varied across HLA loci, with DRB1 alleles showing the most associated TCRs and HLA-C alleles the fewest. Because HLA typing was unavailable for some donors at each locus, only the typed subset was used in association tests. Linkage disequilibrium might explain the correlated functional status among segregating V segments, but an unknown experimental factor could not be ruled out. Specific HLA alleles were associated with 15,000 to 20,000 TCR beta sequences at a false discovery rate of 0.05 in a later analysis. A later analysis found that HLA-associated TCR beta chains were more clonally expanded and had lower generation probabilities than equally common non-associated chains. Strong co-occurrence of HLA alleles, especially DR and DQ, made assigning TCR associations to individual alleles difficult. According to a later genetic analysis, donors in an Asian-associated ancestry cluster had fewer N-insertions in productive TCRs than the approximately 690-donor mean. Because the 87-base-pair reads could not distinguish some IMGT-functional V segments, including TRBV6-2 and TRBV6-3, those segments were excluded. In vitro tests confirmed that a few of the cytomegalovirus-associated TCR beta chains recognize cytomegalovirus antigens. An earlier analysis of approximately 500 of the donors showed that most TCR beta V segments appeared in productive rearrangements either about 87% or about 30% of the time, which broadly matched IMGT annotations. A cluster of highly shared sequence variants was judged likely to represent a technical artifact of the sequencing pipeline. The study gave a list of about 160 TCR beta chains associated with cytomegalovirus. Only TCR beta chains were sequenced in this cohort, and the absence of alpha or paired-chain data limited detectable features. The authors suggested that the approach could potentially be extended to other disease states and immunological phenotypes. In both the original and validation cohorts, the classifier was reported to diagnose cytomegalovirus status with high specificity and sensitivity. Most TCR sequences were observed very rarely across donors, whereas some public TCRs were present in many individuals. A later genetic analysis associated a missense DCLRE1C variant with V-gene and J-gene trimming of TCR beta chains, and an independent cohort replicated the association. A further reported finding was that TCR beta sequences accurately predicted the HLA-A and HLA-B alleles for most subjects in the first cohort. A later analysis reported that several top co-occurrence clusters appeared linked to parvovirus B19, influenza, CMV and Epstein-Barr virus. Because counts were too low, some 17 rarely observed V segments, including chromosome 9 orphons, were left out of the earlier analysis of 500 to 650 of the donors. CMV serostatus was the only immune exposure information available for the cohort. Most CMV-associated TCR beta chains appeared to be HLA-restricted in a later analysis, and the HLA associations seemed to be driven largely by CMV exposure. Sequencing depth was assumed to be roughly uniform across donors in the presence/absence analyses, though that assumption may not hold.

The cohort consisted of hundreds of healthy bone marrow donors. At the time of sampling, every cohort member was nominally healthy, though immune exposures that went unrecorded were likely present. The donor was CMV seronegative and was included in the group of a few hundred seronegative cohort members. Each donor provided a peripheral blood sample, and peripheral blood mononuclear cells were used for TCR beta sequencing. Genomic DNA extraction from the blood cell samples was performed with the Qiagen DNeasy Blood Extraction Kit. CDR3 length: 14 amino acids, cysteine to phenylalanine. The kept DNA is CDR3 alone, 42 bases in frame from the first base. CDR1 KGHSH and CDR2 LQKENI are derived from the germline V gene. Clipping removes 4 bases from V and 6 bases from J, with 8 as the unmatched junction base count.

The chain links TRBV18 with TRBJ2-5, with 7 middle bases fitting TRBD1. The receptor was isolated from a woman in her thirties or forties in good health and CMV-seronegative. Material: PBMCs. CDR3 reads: CASSLTGDLKTQYF. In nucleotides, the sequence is TGTGCCAGCTCACTTACAGGGGATTTGAAGACCCAGTACTTC.